This TCR beta chain was sequenced for a study of OX40 agonist ivuxolimab in advanced cancers. Looking at the study overall: Dose-escalation subjects each had hepatocellular carcinoma, melanoma, renal cell or head and neck cancer. Overall study results and limits: Clonal expansion from baseline to week 6 occurred in both CD4+ and CD8+ T cells.

The sample holds a few counts of this clone. Its antigen is not identified. Assay used: immunoSEQ multiplex PCR; TCRdb lists only in-frame clones, some missing. Of some 100,000 clones detected, less than 90% appear once; the ten largest clones hold about 0.82%. The CDR3 covers 15 residues. Germline lookup yields CDR1 SGHAT and CDR2 FQNNGV. V was clipped by 4 bases and J by 7 bases, with 17 bases between them. The V call is TRBV11-2, the J call TRBJ2-1; D may match TRBD1 or TRBD2 (5 bases each). Sequencing was performed on CD4+ or CD8+ T cells sorted from blood, taken in a trial of the OX40 agonist ivuxolimab. The sequence was obtained from an adult with an advanced solid tumor such as melanoma, head and neck, liver or kidney cancer. CDR3 protein: CASSSPRGRGNEQFF. As DNA, the CDR3 is TGTGCCAGCAGCTCCCCTCGGGGCCGGGGAAATGAGCAGTTCTTC.